The sequence of this TCR beta chain was determined in a study of CD8+ T cells in alopecia areata. The treatment was: oral pan-JAK inhibitor, 5-10 mg twice daily. Isolated RNA was reverse transcribed into cDNA used as the sequencing template. Generated by immunoSEQ multiplex PCR, the TCRdb table keeps only in-frame clones and is missing some. In the table there are some 150,000 clones, nearly 55% of which are singletons. The CDR3 extends over 13 amino acids. The V gene's germline CDR1 is MGHRA and CDR2 YSYEKL. The V end was cut by 4 bases, the J end by 4 bases, with 10 bases between. Sequenced here: CD8+ T cells sorted from blood, sampled at week 4, from a patient treated with tofacitinib. The gene calls are TRBV4-1 and TRBJ1-1; no clear D. The TCR comes from a human donor with alopecia areata. DNA for the CDR3: TGCGCCAGCAGCCTTCGGTTGGGCACTGAAGCTTTCTTT. This encodes CASSLRLGTEAFF.